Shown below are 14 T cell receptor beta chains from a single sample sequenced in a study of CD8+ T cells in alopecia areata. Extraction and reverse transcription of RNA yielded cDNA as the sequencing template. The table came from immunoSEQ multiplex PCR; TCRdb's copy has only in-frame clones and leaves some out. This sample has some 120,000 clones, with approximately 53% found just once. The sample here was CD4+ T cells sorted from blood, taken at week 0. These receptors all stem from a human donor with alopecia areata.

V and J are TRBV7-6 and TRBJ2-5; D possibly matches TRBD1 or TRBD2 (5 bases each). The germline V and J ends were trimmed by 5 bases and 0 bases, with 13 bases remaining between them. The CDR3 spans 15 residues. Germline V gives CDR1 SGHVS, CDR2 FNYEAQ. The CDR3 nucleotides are TGTGCCAGCAGCCCGTTATGGGGGTACCAAGAGACCCAGTACTTC. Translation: CASSPLWGYQETQYF.

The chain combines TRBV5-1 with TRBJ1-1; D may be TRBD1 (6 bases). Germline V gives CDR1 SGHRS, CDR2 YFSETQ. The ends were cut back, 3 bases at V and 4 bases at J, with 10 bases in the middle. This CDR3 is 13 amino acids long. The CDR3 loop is CASSSQGPTEAFF. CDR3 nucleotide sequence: TGCGCCAGCAGCTCACAGGGTCCCACTGAAGCTTTCTTT. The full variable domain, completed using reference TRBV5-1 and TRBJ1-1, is KAGVTQTPRYLIKTRGQQVTLSCSPISGHRSVSWYQQTPGQGLQFLFEYFSETQRNKGNFPGRFSGRQFSNSRSEMNVSTLELGDSALYLCASSSQGPTEAFFGQGTRLTVV.

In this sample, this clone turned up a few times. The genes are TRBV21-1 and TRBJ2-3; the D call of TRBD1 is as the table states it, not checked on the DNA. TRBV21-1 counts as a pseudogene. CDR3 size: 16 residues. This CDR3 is CASSPDRGARTDTQYF. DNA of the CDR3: TGTGCCAGCAGCCCAGACAGGGGGGCGCGCACAGATACGCAGTATTTT.

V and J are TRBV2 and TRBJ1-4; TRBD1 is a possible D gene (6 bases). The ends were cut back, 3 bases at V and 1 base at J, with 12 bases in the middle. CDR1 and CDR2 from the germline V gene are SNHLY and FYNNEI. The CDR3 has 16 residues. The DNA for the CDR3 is TGTGCCAGCAGTGATGGGACACTGCGAACTAATGAAAAACTGTTTTTT. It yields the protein CASSDGTLRTNEKLFF.

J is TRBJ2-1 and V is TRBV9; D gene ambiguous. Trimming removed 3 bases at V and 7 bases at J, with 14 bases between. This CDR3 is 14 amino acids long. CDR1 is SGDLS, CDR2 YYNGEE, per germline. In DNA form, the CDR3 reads TGTGCCAGCAGCGCCCTCTTTGGTAATAATGAGCAGTTCTTC. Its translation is CASSALFGNNEQFF.

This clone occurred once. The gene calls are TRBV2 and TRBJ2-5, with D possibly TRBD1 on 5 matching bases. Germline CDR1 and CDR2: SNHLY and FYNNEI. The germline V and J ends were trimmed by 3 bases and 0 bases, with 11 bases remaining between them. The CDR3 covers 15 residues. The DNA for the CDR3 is TGTGCCAGCAGTGAGGGGCTACCGTACCAAGAGACCCAGTACTTC. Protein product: CASSEGLPYQETQYF.

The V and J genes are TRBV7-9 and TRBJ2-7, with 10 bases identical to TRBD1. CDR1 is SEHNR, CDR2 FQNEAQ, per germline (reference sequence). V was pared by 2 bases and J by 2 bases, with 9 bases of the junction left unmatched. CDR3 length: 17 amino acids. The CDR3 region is CASSLSAVGQGAYEQYF. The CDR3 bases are TGTGCCAGCAGCTTATCGGCTGTAGGACAGGGGGCCTACGAGCAGTACTTC. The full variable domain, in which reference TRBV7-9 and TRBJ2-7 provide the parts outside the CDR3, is DTGVSQNPRHKITKRGQNVTFRCDPISEHNRLYWYRQTLGQGPEFLTYFQNEAQLEKSRLLSDRFSAERPKGSFSTLEIQRTEQGDSAMYLCASSLSAVGQGAYEQYFGPGTRLTVT.

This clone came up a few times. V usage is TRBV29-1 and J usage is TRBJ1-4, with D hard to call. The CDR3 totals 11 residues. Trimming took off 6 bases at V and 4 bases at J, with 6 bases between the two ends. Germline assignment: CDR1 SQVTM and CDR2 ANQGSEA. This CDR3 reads CSVTFNEKLFF. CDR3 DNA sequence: TGCAGCGTCACCTTTAATGAAAAACTGTTTTTT.

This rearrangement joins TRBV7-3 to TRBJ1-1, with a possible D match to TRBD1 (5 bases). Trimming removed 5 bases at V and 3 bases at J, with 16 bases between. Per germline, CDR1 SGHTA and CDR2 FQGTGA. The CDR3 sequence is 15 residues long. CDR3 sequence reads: CASSLLGGKDTEAFF. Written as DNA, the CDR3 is TGTGCCAGCAGCCTTTTGGGGGGGAAGGACACTGAAGCTTTCTTT.

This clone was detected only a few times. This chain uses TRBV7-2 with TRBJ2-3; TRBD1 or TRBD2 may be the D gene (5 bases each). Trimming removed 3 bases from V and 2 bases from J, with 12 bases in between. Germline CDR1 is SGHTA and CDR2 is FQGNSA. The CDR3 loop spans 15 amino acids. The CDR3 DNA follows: TGTGCCAGCAGCTTGGGACGCTACTTCACAGATACGCAGTATTTT. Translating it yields CASSLGRYFTDTQYF.

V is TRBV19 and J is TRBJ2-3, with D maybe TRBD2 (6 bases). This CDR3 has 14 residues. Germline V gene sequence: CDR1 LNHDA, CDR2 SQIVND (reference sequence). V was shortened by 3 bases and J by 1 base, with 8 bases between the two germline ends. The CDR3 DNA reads TGTGCCAGTAGTATTAGGAGGGGCACAGATACGCAGTATTTT. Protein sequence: CASSIRRGTDTQYF.

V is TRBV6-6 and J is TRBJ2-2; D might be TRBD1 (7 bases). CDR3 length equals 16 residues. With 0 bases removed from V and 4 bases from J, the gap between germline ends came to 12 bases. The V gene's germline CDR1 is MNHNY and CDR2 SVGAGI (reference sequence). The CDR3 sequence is CASSYSRGRGTGELFF. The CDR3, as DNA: TGTGCCAGCAGTTACTCGAGGGGGCGGGGCACCGGGGAGCTGTTTTTT.

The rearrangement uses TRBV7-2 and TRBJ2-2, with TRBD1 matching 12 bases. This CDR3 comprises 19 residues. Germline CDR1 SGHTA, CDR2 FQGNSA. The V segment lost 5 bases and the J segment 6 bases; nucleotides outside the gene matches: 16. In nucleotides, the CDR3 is TGTGCCAGCAGCCCCCCGAGGGGACAGGGGGCGCGAAAGCCCGGGGAGCTGTTTTTT. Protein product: CASSPPRGQGARKPGELFF.

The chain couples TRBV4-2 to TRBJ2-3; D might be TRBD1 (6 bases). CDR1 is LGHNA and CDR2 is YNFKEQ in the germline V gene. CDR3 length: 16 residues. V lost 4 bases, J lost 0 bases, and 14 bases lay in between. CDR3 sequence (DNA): TGTGCCAGCAGCCCCAGACAGGACCCGAGCACAGATACGCAGTATTTT. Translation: CASSPRQDPSTDTQYF.